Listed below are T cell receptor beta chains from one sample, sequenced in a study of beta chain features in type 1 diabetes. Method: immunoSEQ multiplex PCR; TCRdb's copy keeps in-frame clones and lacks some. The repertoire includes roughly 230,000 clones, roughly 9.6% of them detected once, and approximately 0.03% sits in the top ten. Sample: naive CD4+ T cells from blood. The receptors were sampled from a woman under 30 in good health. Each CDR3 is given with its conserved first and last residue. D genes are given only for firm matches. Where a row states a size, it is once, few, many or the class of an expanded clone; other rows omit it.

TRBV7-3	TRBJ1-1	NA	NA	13	CASSFDGDTEAFF	TGTGCCAGCAGCTTCGACGGGGACACTGAAGCTTTCTTT
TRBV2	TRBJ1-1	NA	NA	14	CASSEVRVNTEAFF	TGTGCCAGCAGTGAAGTCAGGGTGAACACTGAAGCTTTCTTT
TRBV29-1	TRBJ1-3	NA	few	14	CSVLVGASGNTIYF	TGCAGCGTTTTGGTAGGGGCTTCTGGAAACACCATATATTTT
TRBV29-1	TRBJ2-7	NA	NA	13	CSAGHEGPYEQYF	TGCAGCGCTGGGCATGAGGGCCCCTACGAGCAGTACTTC
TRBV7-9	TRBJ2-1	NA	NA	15	CASSLGLASYNEQFF	TGTGCCAGCAGCTTAGGGCTAGCTTCCTACAATGAGCAGTTCTTC
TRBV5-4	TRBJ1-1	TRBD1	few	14	CASSLTGVNTEAFF	TGTGCCAGCAGCTTGACAGGGGTGAACACTGAAGCTTTCTTT
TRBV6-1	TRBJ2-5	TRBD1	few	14	CASIPGTGGETQYF	TGTGCCAGCATTCCCGGGACAGGGGGAGAGACCCAGTACTTC
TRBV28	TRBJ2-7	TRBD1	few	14	CASYRDRGSYEQYF	TGTGCCAGTTACCGGGACAGGGGGAGCTACGAGCAGTACTTC
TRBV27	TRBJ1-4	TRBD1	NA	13	CASSYRGNEKLFF	TGTGCCAGCAGTTACAGGGGGAATGAAAAACTGTTTTTT
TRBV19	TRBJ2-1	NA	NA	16	CASSIDGGGAWNEQFF	TGTGCCAGTAGTATAGATGGCGGGGGCGCCTGGAATGAGCAGTTCTTC
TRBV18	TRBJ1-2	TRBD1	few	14	CASFPGQGAGGYTF	TGTGCCAGCTTCCCGGGACAGGGGGCAGGCGGCTACACCTTC
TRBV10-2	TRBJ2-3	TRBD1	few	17	CASSPRRGLASTDTQYF	TGCGCCAGCAGCCCTCGAAGGGGGCTAGCCTCCACAGATACGCAGTATTTT
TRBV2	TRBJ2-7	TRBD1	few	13	CASSSDRAHEQYF	TGTGCCAGCAGTTCGGACAGGGCCCACGAGCAGTACTTC
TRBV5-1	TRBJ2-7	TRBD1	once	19	CASSFFPGQGDSSSYEQYF	TGCGCCAGCAGTTTTTTTCCGGGACAGGGGGATAGCAGCTCCTACGAGCAGTACTTC
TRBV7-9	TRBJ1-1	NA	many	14	CASSTQGANTEAFF	TGTGCCAGCAGCACACAGGGTGCGAACACTGAAGCTTTCTTT
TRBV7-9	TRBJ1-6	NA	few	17	CASSYTPGTNYNSPLHF	TGTGCCAGCAGTTATACACCCGGGACAAACTATAATTCACCCCTCCACTTT
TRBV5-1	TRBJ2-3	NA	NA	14	CASSRRQVEDTQYF	TGCGCCAGCAGCAGGAGACAGGTTGAAGATACGCAGTATTTT
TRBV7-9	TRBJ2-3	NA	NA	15	CASSSWTGTPDTQYF	TGTGCCAGCAGTTCCTGGACCGGGACACCTGATACGCAGTATTTT
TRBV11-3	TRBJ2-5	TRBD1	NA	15	CASSLGQGPWETQYF	TGTGCCAGCAGCTTAGGACAGGGACCTTGGGAGACCCAGTACTTC
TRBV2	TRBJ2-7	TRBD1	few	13	CAISWDSSYEQYF	TGTGCCATCTCCTGGGACAGCTCCTACGAGCAGTACTTC
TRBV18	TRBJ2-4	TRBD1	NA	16	CASSPRGQRAKNIQYF	TGTGCCAGCTCACCTCGGGGACAGCGAGCCAAAAACATTCAGTACTTC
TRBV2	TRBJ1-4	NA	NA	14	CASSGPATNEKLFF	TGTGCCAGCAGTGGGCCAGCAACTAATGAAAAACTGTTTTTT
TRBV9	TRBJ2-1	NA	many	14	CASSKEGTYNEQFF	TGTGCCAGCAGCAAGGAGGGAACCTACAATGAGCAGTTCTTC
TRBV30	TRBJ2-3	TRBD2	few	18	CACLGTSGGIPSTDTQYF	TGTGCCTGTTTGGGGACTAGCGGGGGGATCCCTAGCACAGATACGCAGTATTTT
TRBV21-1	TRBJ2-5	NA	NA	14	CASSHRPFVETQYF	TGTGCCAGCAGCCACAGACCCTTTGTAGAGACCCAGTACTTC
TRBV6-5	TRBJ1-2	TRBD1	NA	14	CASSTDRGRSGYTF	TGTGCCAGCAGTACCGACAGGGGGAGAAGTGGCTACACCTTC
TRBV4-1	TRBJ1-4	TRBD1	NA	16	CASSQERGTGDEKLFF	TGCGCCAGCAGCCAAGAGAGGGGCACAGGGGATGAAAAACTGTTTTTT
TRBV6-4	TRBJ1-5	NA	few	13	CASSMYRDQPQHF	TGTGCCAGCAGCATGTACAGGGATCAGCCCCAGCATTTT
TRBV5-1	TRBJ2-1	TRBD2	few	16	CASSSESSGKDGEQFF	TGCGCCAGCAGCTCGGAATCTAGCGGGAAAGATGGTGAGCAGTTCTTC
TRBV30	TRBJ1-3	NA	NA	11	CAWSFSPTIYF	TGTGCCTGGAGTTTCTCCCCCACCATATATTTT
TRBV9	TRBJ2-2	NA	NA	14	CASSPANAVGELFF	TGTGCCAGCAGCCCAGCGAATGCCGTGGGGGAGCTGTTTTTT
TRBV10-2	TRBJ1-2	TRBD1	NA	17	CASSAAGTGGSGYGYTF	TGCGCCAGCAGTGCAGCCGGGACAGGGGGTAGCGGCTATGGCTACACCTTC
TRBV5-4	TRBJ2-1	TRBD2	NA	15	CASSLRGSTYNEQFF	TGTGCCAGCAGCTTGCGCGGGAGCACCTACAATGAGCAGTTCTTC
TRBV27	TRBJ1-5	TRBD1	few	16	CASRMTGGGGNQPQHF	TGTGCCAGCAGGATGACAGGGGGTGGTGGCAATCAGCCCCAGCATTTT
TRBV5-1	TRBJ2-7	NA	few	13	CASSFRDNYEQYF	TGCGCCAGCAGCTTCCGGGACAACTACGAGCAGTACTTC
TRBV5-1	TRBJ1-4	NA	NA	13	CASSLETYEKLFF	TGCGCCAGCAGCTTGGAAACTTATGAAAAACTGTTTTTT
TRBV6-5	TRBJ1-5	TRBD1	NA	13	CASRDRSNQPQHF	TGTGCCAGCAGGGACAGGAGCAATCAGCCCCAGCATTTT
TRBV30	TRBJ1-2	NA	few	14	CAWSYPGGGYGYTF	TGTGCCTGGAGCTACCCGGGGGGGGGATATGGCTACACCTTC
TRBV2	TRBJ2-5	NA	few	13	CASGGTDKETQYF	TGTGCCAGCGGGGGGACAGACAAAGAGACCCAGTACTTC
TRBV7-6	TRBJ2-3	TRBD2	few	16	CASSLGLAGAGDTQYF	TGTGCCAGCAGCTTAGGGCTAGCGGGAGCTGGCGATACGCAGTATTTT
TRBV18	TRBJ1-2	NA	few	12	CASSQGEEGYTF	TGTGCCAGCTCACAAGGGGAGGAAGGCTACACCTTC
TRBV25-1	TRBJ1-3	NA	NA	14	CASSLVGHGNTIYF	TGTGCCAGCAGTCTAGTGGGACATGGAAACACCATATATTTT
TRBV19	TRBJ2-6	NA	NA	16	CASRPAGNSGANVLTF	TGTGCCAGTAGGCCGGCAGGCAACTCTGGGGCCAACGTCCTGACTTTC
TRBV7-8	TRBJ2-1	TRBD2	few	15	CASSLALAGADEQFF	TGTGCCAGCAGCTTAGCACTAGCGGGAGCCGATGAGCAGTTCTTC
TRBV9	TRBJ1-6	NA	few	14	CASSVAQQDSPLHF	TGTGCCAGCAGCGTAGCCCAGCAGGATTCACCCCTCCACTTT